The clone carrying this TCR beta chain was detected many times. The data derive from a study of neurological immune-mediated disorders. Each TCR transcript was tagged with a 10-nucleotide random UMI during 5'RACE. TCRdb reprocessed the 5' RACE reads with MiXCR, giving one entry per CDR3 protein. The table shows approximately 66,000 distinct CDR3 sequences, with 3.4% occurring only once. This CDR3 has 14 amino acids. The V gene lost 2 bases and the J gene lost 1 base, with 9 bases spanning the gap. Germline V gene lookup returns CDR1 SGHDT and CDR2 YYEEEE. Sequencing was done on a sample of PBMCs. The source of this sequence is a man aged 40-55 years with multiple sclerosis. The chain joins TRBV5-6 to TRBJ1-1; D possibly corresponds to TRBD1 (5 bases). The CDR3 coding sequence is TGTGCCAGCAGCTTTGGGGCGGGGAACACTGAAGCTTTCTTT. Residues: CASSFGAGNTEAFF. The full variable domain, completed using reference TRBV5-6 and TRBJ1-1, is DAGVTQSPTHLIKTRGQQVTLRCSPKSGHDTVSWYQQALGQGPQFIFQYYEEEERQRGNFPDRFSGHQFPNYSSELNVNALLLGDSALYLCASSFGAGNTEAFFGQGTRLTVV.